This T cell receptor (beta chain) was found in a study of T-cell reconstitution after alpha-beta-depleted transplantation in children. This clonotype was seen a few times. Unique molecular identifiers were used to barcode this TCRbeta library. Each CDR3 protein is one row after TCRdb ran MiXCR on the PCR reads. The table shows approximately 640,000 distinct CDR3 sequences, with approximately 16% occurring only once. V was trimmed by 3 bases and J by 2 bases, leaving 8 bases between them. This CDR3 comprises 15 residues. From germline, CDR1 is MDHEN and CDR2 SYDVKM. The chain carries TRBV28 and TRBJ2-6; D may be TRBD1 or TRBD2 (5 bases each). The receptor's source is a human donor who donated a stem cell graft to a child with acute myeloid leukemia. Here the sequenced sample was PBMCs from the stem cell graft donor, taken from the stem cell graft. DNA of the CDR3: TGTGCCAGCAGTTTCAGGGACCCTGGGGCCAACGTCCTGACTTTC. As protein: CASSFRDPGANVLTF.